These T cell receptor beta chains were read from a single sample in a study of T cell responses to AZD1222 COVID-19 vaccine. Using immunoSEQ multiplex PCR, the repertoire was profiled, and TCRdb retains in-frame clones only, with some absent. This table has about 120,000 clones, 70% to 90% appearing once. The starting material was peripheral blood, obtained on day 0 of AZD1222 vaccination. These receptors were taken from an adult in good health. Both conserved end residues are part of each CDR3. Each record gives: clone size, J gene, V gene, D gene, CDR3 DNA, CDR3 protein. A D gene is named only where the DNA matches it firmly. Only some rows state a clone size, as once, few, many or a class for expanded clones.

- TRBJ1-5 TRBV28 - TGTGCCAGCAGTCTCAGTGTCGGGGTGGAGCCCCAGCATTTT CASSLSVGVEPQHF
many TRBJ2-7 TRBV28 TRBD2 TGTGCCAGCAGTTTGACTAGCGGCTACGAGCAGTACTTC CASSLTSGYEQYF
- TRBJ2-2 TRBV7-2 TRBD1 TGTGCCAGCAGCTTGTTACAGGGGGCCGGGGAGCTGTTTTTT CASSLLQGAGELFF
- TRBJ1-2 TRBV27 - TGTGCCAGCAGCGACAGGAACCGCTATGGCTACACCTTC CASSDRNRYGYTF
- TRBJ2-6 TRBV5-1 - TGCGCCAGCAGCTCAACCACACTTCCTGGGGCCAACGTCCTGACTTTC CASSSTTLPGANVLTF
- TRBJ2-7 TRBV3-1/TRBV3-2 TRBD2 TGTGCCAGCAGCCAAGGACTAGCTAGTTCCGACGAGCAGTACTTC CASSQGLASSDEQYF
- TRBJ1-2 TRBV6-2/TRBV6-3 - TGTGCCAGCAGTTACTCGAGAAGTAAGCTCTATGGCTACACCTTC CASSYSRSKLYGYTF
- TRBJ1-1 TRBV7-2 - TGTGCCAGCAGCCTAGGCCTTCGAGGTAGCACTGAAGCTTTCTTT CASSLGLRGSTEAFF
- TRBJ2-1 TRBV11-3 TRBD1 TGTGCCAGCAGCCCCCGGGGGGGACAGGGGTGGTCTGAGCAGTTCTTC CASSPRGGQGWSEQFF
- TRBJ2-7 TRBV6-6 TRBD2 TGTGCCGTCCGGACTAGCGGACTCTCCTACGAGCAGTACTTC CAVRTSGLSYEQYF
- TRBJ2-5 TRBV11-1 - TGTGCCAGCAGCCTAAGGTCAGGGCTTGTCGGGACCCAGTACTTC CASSLRSGLVGTQYF
- TRBJ2-3 TRBV10-3 - TGTGCCATCAGAGACATCTTAGGACTCTCCCAGTATTTT CAIRDILGLSQYF
- TRBJ2-3 TRBV3-1/TRBV3-2 - TGTGCCAGCAGCCAGCTAGCAGGATCGGATACGCAGTATTTT CASSQLAGSDTQYF
- TRBJ2-7 TRBV3-1/TRBV3-2 TRBD1 TGTGCCAGCAGCCAAGAAACCGGGACAGGGACCCCCTACGAGCAGTACTTC CASSQETGTGTPYEQYF
- TRBJ2-7 TRBV7-2 TRBD1 TGTGCCAGCAGCTTATGGGACAGATCCTACGAGCAGTACTTC CASSLWDRSYEQYF
- TRBJ1-1 TRBV29-1 - TGCAGCGTTGTATTATCTAGGAACACTGAAGCTTTCTTT CSVVLSRNTEAFF
once TRBJ2-2 TRBV18 - TGTGCCAGCTCACGGACGAACGGGGAGCTGTTTTTT CASSRTNGELFF
- TRBJ2-5 TRBV12-3/TRBV12-4 TRBD1 TGTGCCAGCACCGGGACAGGGGAAGAGACCCAGTACTTC CASTGTGEETQYF
- TRBJ1-2 TRBV3-1/TRBV3-2 - TGTGCCAGCAGCCCAATGCTGAGGGGGGGCGTCGGAGGCTACACCTTC CASSPMLRGGVGGYTF
- TRBJ2-7 TRBV6-2/TRBV6-3 - TGTGCCAGCAGTTACCCTTTAAGGGAGCAGTACTTC CASSYPLREQYF
- TRBJ2-1 TRBV7-2 - TGTGCCAGCAGCTCAGGACAGGGACTAGCCTACAATGAGCAGTTCTTC CASSSGQGLAYNEQFF
- TRBJ2-1 TRBV10-1 - TGCGCCAGCAGCCCCCGGGACACCGCTGACAATGAGCAGTTCTTC CASSPRDTADNEQFF
- TRBJ1-4 TRBV7-2 - TGTGCCAGCAGCCCAGGTATAGGGACTAATGAAAAACTGTTTTTT CASSPGIGTNEKLFF
- TRBJ2-6 TRBV21-1 - TGTGCCAGCAGCAAAGAGGTCGGGACAGAGATCTCTGGGGCCAACGTCCTGACTTTC CASSKEVGTEISGANVLTF
- TRBJ1-6 TRBV28 - TGTGCCACCAGTTCGCGGGACGCCAGCTCCTATAATTCACCCCTCCACTTT CATSSRDASSYNSPLHF
- TRBJ2-4 TRBV6-5 - TGTGCCAGCAGTTACTCGAGTAGGCAGGGGAGTTGGATTCAGTACTTC CASSYSSRQGSWIQYF
- TRBJ2-1 TRBV4-1 - TGCGCCAGCAGCCAAGATCGGAGGGGGGAGCAGTTCTTC CASSQDRRGEQFF
- TRBJ1-1 TRBV28 - TGTGCCAGCAGGTACCCTGACACCGTGAACACTGAAGCTTTCTTT CASRYPDTVNTEAFF
- TRBJ1-5 TRBV19 - TGTGCCAGCGGGGGACTTGGACAGCAATATAGCAATCAGCCCCAGCATTTT CASGGLGQQYSNQPQHF
few TRBJ2-7 TRBV27 TRBD2 TGTGCCAGCAGTTTTATCGCGGGAGTTCGCGAGCAGTACTTC CASSFIAGVREQYF
- TRBJ1-4 TRBV19 - TGTGCCACCTCCCCGGGTGAAAAACTGTTTTTT CATSPGEKLFF
few TRBJ2-7 TRBV4-3 - TGCGCCAGCAGCCAAGTAGGGGGATACGAGCAGTACTTC CASSQVGGYEQYF
once TRBJ1-5 TRBV5-6 - TGTGCCAGCAGCTTTTCCCCGACAGCCAGCAATCAGCCCCAGCATTTT CASSFSPTASNQPQHF
- TRBJ2-5 TRBV3-1/TRBV3-2 - TGTGCCAGCAGCCGGGTTATGAGAGGTCAAGGGGAGACCCAGTACTTC CASSRVMRGQGETQYF
- TRBJ1-3 TRBV28 - TGTGCCAGCAGTCAAGCGCCCGCGGGCGTTGGAAACACCATATATTTT CASSQAPAGVGNTIYF
- TRBJ2-4 TRBV28 - TGTGCCAGCAGTTTATGGCGAGCAGGGTCGGCCAAAAACATTCAGTACTTC CASSLWRAGSAKNIQYF
- TRBJ1-1 TRBV5-1 - TGCGCCAGCAGCTTGGTGGGCAGGGGAGGGAACACTGAAGCTTTCTTT CASSLVGRGGNTEAFF
- TRBJ2-1 TRBV19 TRBD2 TGTGCCAGTAGACCCATCGCTAGCGGGAGTAGGGCCAATGAGCAGTTCTTC CASRPIASGSRANEQFF
- TRBJ2-5 TRBV10-2 - TGCGCCAGCAGCAGTGAGTGGGCCGGGGTGACCCAGTACTTC CASSSEWAGVTQYF
- TRBJ1-2 TRBV19 - TGTGCCAGTAGAACCCAGGGACTCTATGGCTACACCTTC CASRTQGLYGYTF
few TRBJ1-1 TRBV9 - TGTGCCAGCAGCGTAGGGACGGGAACTGAAGCTTTCTTT CASSVGTGTEAFF
- TRBJ1-3 TRBV19 - TGTGCCAGTAGTCCGAGGGGGGACGCGAGCTCTGGAAACACCATATATTTT CASSPRGDASSGNTIYF